These 15 T cell receptor beta chains came from one sample sequenced in a study of OX40 agonist ivuxolimab in advanced cancers. Sequenced by immunoSEQ multiplex PCR; TCRdb stores in-frame clones only, minus some. This sample has about 49,000 clones, with roughly 86% found just once. Sequenced material: CD4+ or CD8+ T cells sorted from blood, taken in a trial of the OX40 agonist ivuxolimab. The receptors shown here come from an adult with an advanced solid tumor such as melanoma, head and neck, liver or kidney cancer.

The chain is built from TRBV7-9 and TRBJ2-1, with TRBD2 matching over 8 bases. CDR1 SEHNR and CDR2 FQNEAQ come from the germline V gene (reference sequence). CDR3 size: 15 residues. Unmatched junction bases numbered 8, after V lost 4 bases and J lost 6 bases. The CDR3 DNA reads TGTGCCAGCAGCTCCGAGCGGGAGAAAGTCAATGAGCAGTTCTTC. Translation: CASSSEREKVNEQFF. Drawing the rest from reference TRBV7-9 and TRBJ2-1, the complete variable domain is DTGVSQNPRHKITKRGQNVTFRCDPISEHNRLYWYRQTLGQGPEFLTYFQNEAQLEKSRLLSDRFSAERPKGSFSTLEIQRTEQGDSAMYLCASSSEREKVNEQFFGPGTRLTVL.

This clone was observed a handful of times. The chain joins TRBV13 to TRBJ2-5; no definite D call. Germline V CDR1 and CDR2: PRHDT, FYEKMQ (reference sequence). This CDR3 comprises 15 residues. The V and J ends lost 6 bases and 1 base respectively, with 15 bases between them. CDR3: CASRAGNRLQETQYF. CDR3 in DNA: TGTGCCAGCAGGGCAGGAAACCGGCTCCAAGAGACCCAGTACTTC.

The chain combines TRBV5-8 with TRBJ1-6; no clear D gene. V was pared by 2 bases and J by 8 bases, with 17 bases between. The CDR3 covers 16 residues. CDR1 is SGHTS, CDR2 YDEGEE, per germline. The CDR3 sequence is CASSFSLWTGDSPLHF. The CDR3 bases are TGTGCCAGCAGCTTTAGCCTTTGGACGGGAGATTCACCCCTCCACTTT.

This chain joins TRBV6-5 and TRBJ1-4; a possible D gene is TRBD1 (5 bases). The CDR3 runs 14 residues. V shed 5 bases and J shed 8 bases, with 15 bases lying between them. Germline-derived CDR1 and CDR2 are MNHEY and SVGAGI. CDR3 amino acids: CASSHRRVGEKLFF. CDR3 in DNA: TGTGCCAGCAGTCACAGGAGGGTTGGCGAAAAACTGTTTTTT.

The chain links TRBV2 to TRBJ2-1; tentatively, D is TRBD1 (7 bases). The CDR3 runs 15 residues. V was shortened by 7 bases and J by 2 bases, with 15 bases between the two germline ends. Germline loops: CDR1 SNHLY, CDR2 FYNNEI. CDR3 loop: CASTQGGGPYNEQFF. The DNA for the CDR3 is TGTGCCAGCACCCAGGGGGGCGGGCCCTACAATGAGCAGTTCTTC.

This clone appeared a few times. The chain is built from TRBV28 and TRBJ1-5; 9 bases are a match to TRBD1. Germline CDR1 is MDHEN and CDR2 is SYDVKM. The CDR3 runs to 16 residues. After removal of 5 bases from V and 5 bases from J, the junction contained 10 bases not matched to a gene. CDR3 DNA: TGTGCCAGCAGTCACCACAGGGGGCTTATCGATCAGCCCCAGCATTTT. Its protein product is CASSHHRGLIDQPQHF.

This sequence joins TRBV6-5 and TRBJ1-1, with 7 bases fitting TRBD1. The CDR3 runs 15 residues. V dropped 5 bases and J dropped 3; count of bases not matched to a gene: 9. Germline loops: CDR1 MNHEY, CDR2 SVGAGI. The CDR3 DNA sequence: TGTGCCAGCAGTCCCCAGGAGGGGGCGCACACTGAAGCTTTCTTT. It yields the protein CASSPQEGAHTEAFF.

The genes are TRBV25-1 and TRBJ2-1; 9 positions match TRBD2. This CDR3 contains 12 residues. V lost 6 bases and J lost 10; bases outside the gene matches: 4. Germline assignment: CDR1 MGHDK and CDR2 SYGVNS. CDR3 nucleotides: TGTGCCAGCAGAGAAAGCGGGAGGGAGCAGTTCTTC. It encodes CASRESGREQFF.

In its sample, this clone was seen once. This chain links TRBV19 with TRBJ2-7; maybe TRBD1 (6 bases). The V and J ends lost 5 bases and 6 bases respectively, with 17 bases between them. CDR1 is LNHDA, CDR2 SQIVND, per germline (reference sequence). The CDR3 is 14 residues long. CDR3 DNA: TGTGCCAGTAGTCCCCGGGACCAAGGGGGCGAGCAGTACTTC. Residues: CASSPRDQGGEQYF.

The V and J genes are TRBV28 and TRBJ2-1; 9 bases agree with TRBD1. Trimming removed 6 bases from V and 2 bases from J; junction bases left unmatched: 8. The CDR3 sequence is 16 residues long. Germline-derived CDR1 and CDR2 are MDHEN and SYDVKM. The CDR3 loop is CASSGTGTGPYNEQFF. In DNA form, the CDR3 reads TGTGCCAGCAGCGGGACCGGGACAGGGCCCTACAATGAGCAGTTCTTC.

The V and J genes are TRBV5-1 and TRBJ1-5; D remains unclear. V was trimmed by 5 bases and J by 3 bases, leaving 12 bases between them. The CDR3 loop spans 14 amino acids. CDR1 is SGHRS, CDR2 YFSETQ, per germline. Here the CDR3 DNA reads TGCGCCAGCAGTCCGGACGGCTCCAATCAGCCCCAGCATTTT. Protein sequence: CASSPDGSNQPQHF. Full variable domain (missing parts from reference TRBV5-1 and TRBJ1-5): KAGVTQTPRYLIKTRGQQVTLSCSPISGHRSVSWYQQTPGQGLQFLFEYFSETQRNKGNFPGRFSGRQFSNSRSEMNVSTLELGDSALYLCASSPDGSNQPQHFGDGTRLSIL.

The J gene is TRBJ2-6, the V gene TRBV5-1; 7 nucleotides align to TRBD1. Per the germline V gene, CDR1 is SGHRS and CDR2 is YFSETQ. CDR3 length equals 18 residues. Losses at the gene ends were 4 bases for V and 0 bases for J; bases not matched to a gene: 10. As DNA, the CDR3 is TGCGCCAGCAGCCAGAGGACAGGAGAGGTCTCTGGGGCCAACGTCCTGACTTTC. Protein sequence: CASSQRTGEVSGANVLTF.

V is TRBV6-5 and J is TRBJ2-5, with D possibly being TRBD1 or TRBD2 (5 bases each). Judging by the DNA end, TRBJ2-7 fits better; the J call may be wrong. Germline V gene sequence: CDR1 MNHEY, CDR2 SVGAGI. The CDR3 sequence is 16 residues long. The CDR3 bases are TGTGCCAGCAGTTACTCGAGATCTCTGGGACGCTACGAGCAGTACTTC. Its protein is CASSYSRSLGRYEQYF.

The J gene is TRBJ1-6, the V gene TRBV7-2, with unresolved D. V lost 1 base and J lost 8, with 6 bases in between. The CDR3 extends over 13 amino acids. Germline-derived CDR1 and CDR2 are SGHTA and FQGNSA. The CDR3 spells CASSLEVDSPLHF. The CDR3 DNA is TGTGCCAGCAGCTTAGAGGTTGATTCACCCCTCCACTTT.

The CDR3 reads CASSTKTGLDGYTF. The CDR3 bases are TGTGCCAGCAGCACTAAAACAGGGCTCGACGGCTACACCTTC. The chain has TRBV14 and TRBJ1-2, with D possibly TRBD1 on 6 matching bases. CDR3 length: 14 amino acids. V was trimmed by 5 bases and J by 8 bases, leaving 18 bases between them. Per germline, CDR1 SGHDN and CDR2 FVKESK.